One and the same sample provided the 21 T cell receptor beta chains below, sequenced in a study of memory CD4+ T cells and cytomegalovirus serostatus. The sort gate was single viable CD3+CD4+CD8-CD45RO+ cells for memory CD4+ T cells. Sequencing used immunoSEQ multiplex PCR; TCRdb keeps in-frame clones, though not all of them. This table has under 70,000 clones, 81% appearing once. The sequenced sample consisted of memory CD4+ T cells from blood. Receptors originate from an adult in good health and CMV-seronegative.

The V gene is TRBV6-5, the J gene TRBJ1-2, with D hard to call. The CDR3 runs 13 residues. Germline V gives CDR1 MNHEY, CDR2 SVGAGI. CDR3 nucleotides: TGTGTCGTCATCGGGGTGGGAAACTATGGCTACACCTTC. It translates to CVVIGVGNYGYTF.

CDR3 sequence (DNA): TGTGCCAGCAGTGAAGTTGGGGCCAACGTCCTGACTTTC. This sequence encodes CASSEVGANVLTF. This chain uses TRBV2 with TRBJ2-6; D is unclear. V was pared by 1 base and J by 3 bases, with 1 base between. The length of the CDR3 is 13 residues. Germline V CDR1 and CDR2: SNHLY, FYNNEI.

The chain couples TRBV29-1 to TRBJ2-7; D might be TRBD2 (5 bases). Germline CDR1 and CDR2: SQVTM and ANQGSEA. The CDR3 runs 14 residues. The V end lost 3 bases, the J end lost 0 bases, and 12 bases lay between the germline ends. CDR3 in DNA: TGCAGCGTTGAGTTCGACTACAGCTCCTACGAGCAGTACTTC. Its translation is CSVEFDYSSYEQYF.

This clone was seen a few times. V gene TRBV6-1 combines with J gene TRBJ1-5; 7 bases map to TRBD1. CDR3 length: 15 residues. Germline CDR1 reads MNHNS; CDR2 reads SASEGT. The V and J ends lost 6 bases and 6 bases, in that order; junction bases with no gene match: 11. The CDR3 sequence is CASRETGIWGQPQHF. CDR3 nucleotide sequence: TGTGCCAGCAGAGAGACAGGGATTTGGGGTCAGCCCCAGCATTTT.

A few counts support this clone. This rearrangement joins TRBV5-1 to TRBJ1-2; TRBD1 agrees at 11 bases. This CDR3 has 16 residues. The J segment lost 7 bases and the V segment lost 3 bases, leaving 11 bases of the junction unmatched. Germline loops: CDR1 SGHRS, CDR2 YFSETQ. The CDR3 bases are TGCGCCAGCAGCTCGGGGATAGGACAGGGGGCGCCTGGCTACACCTTC. Residues: CASSSGIGQGAPGYTF.

The sample holds one count of this clone. The chain has TRBV11-3 and TRBJ2-4; 8 bases match TRBD2. Germline-derived CDR1 and CDR2 are SGHNT and YENEEA. J gave up 7 bases and V 3 bases, and 5 bases lay outside the gene matches. The CDR3 is made up of 14 amino acids. CDR3 sequence reads: CASSFGRAVNIQYF. CDR3 DNA sequence: TGTGCCAGCAGCTTCGGGAGGGCCGTGAACATTCAGTACTTC. The whole variable domain, remainder taken from reference TRBV11-3 and TRBJ2-4, is EAGVVQSPRYKIIEKKQPVAFWCNPISGHNTLYWYLQNLGQGPELLIRYENEEAVDDSQLPKDRFSAERLKGVDSTLKIQPAELGDSAVYLCASSFGRAVNIQYFGAGTRLSVL.

In this sample, this clone turned up once. V usage is TRBV27 and J usage is TRBJ1-2; TRBD1 matches 7 bases. CDR3 size: 16 residues. V was clipped by 1 base and J by 6 bases; unmatched bases: 11. Germline CDR1 is MNHEY and CDR2 is SMNVEV (reference sequence). CDR3: CASSLLGTGDRDGYTF. CDR3 nucleotides: TGTGCCAGCAGTTTATTGGGTACAGGGGACCGAGATGGCTACACCTTC.

On this clone itself: Distinct nucleotide sequences in the sample also encode this CDR3. The chain links TRBV7-2 to TRBJ1-2; D gene uncertain. In germline, CDR1 is SGHTA, CDR2 FQGNSA. CDR3 length equals 12 residues. V was trimmed by 5 bases and J by 8 bases, leaving 12 bases between them. This CDR3 reads CASSLYGGGYTF. The CDR3, as DNA: TGTGCCAGCAGCCTGTATGGCGGGGGCTACACCTTC.

The V call is TRBV18, the J call TRBJ1-2; 9 positions match TRBD1. The CDR3 is 16 residues long. Germline lookup yields CDR1 KGHSH and CDR2 LQKENI. V gave up 3 bases and J gave up 6 bases; unmatched junction bases: 11. CDR3 sequence: CASSPNESGQGHGYTF. The CDR3 DNA reads TGTGCCAGCTCACCTAACGAATCGGGACAGGGACATGGCTACACCTTC.

This sequence joins TRBV5-5 and TRBJ2-7, with 8 bases lining up with TRBD1. Unmatched junction bases numbered 13, after V lost 0 bases and J lost 2 bases. The CDR3 has 18 amino acids. Germline V gives CDR1 SGHKS, CDR2 YYEKEE (reference sequence). Here the CDR3 reads CASSLVQRLGTGAYEQYF. CDR3 in DNA: TGTGCCAGCAGCTTGGTTCAGAGGCTTGGGACAGGAGCCTACGAGCAGTACTTC.

J is TRBJ1-5 and V is TRBV6-1, with D possibly being TRBD1 (6 bases). CDR1 and CDR2 from the germline V gene are MNHNS and SASEGT. Trimming removed 7 bases from V and 8 bases from J, with 18 bases in between. This CDR3 is built from 14 residues. In DNA, the CDR3 is TGTGCCAGCATAGGGGTACAGGGTTATGAGCCCCAGCATTTT. Its translation: CASIGVQGYEPQHF.

The V call is TRBV7-2, the J call TRBJ1-1; D not certain. The germline V gene encodes CDR1 SGHTA and CDR2 FQGNSA. This CDR3 spans 12 amino acids. V lost 1 base, J lost 7 bases, and 7 bases lay in between. The CDR3 here is CASSLDIHEAFF. The CDR3 bases are TGTGCCAGCAGCTTAGACATACATGAAGCTTTCTTT.

The chain couples TRBV6-5 to TRBJ2-1, with D perhaps matching TRBD2 (6 bases). In germline, CDR1 is MNHEY, CDR2 SVGAGI. This CDR3 has 11 residues. Trimming removed 9 bases at V and 14 bases at J, with 17 bases between. CDR3 sequence: CASTARREEFF. Here the CDR3 DNA reads TGTGCCAGTACCGCCCGAAGGGAGGAGTTCTTC.

This sequence joins TRBV5-1 and TRBJ2-3; D is ambiguous. The V gene's germline CDR1 is SGHRS and CDR2 YFSETQ. Trimming stripped 5 bases from V and 0 bases from J, with 13 bases between. CDR3 length: 15 residues. CDR3 in amino acids: CASRPQPGSTDTQYF. CDR3 coding DNA: TGCGCCAGCAGGCCACAGCCTGGTAGCACAGATACGCAGTATTTT.

The chain recombines TRBV5-1 with TRBJ2-5; 10 bases line up with TRBD1. The CDR3 spans 15 residues. J lost 4 bases, V lost 2 bases, and 5 bases had no gene match. Germline CDR1 and CDR2: SGHRS and YFSETQ. Here the CDR3 DNA reads TGCGCCAGCAGCTTTGGGACAGGGGTAGGAGAGACCCAGTACTTC. The encoded protein is CASSFGTGVGETQYF.

The chain is built from TRBV4-3 and TRBJ2-3; 9 nucleotides agree with TRBD1. V trimming: 0 bases; J trimming: 2 bases; junction bases outside the gene matches: 9. Germline assignment: CDR1 LGHNA and CDR2 YSLEER. The CDR3 is 18 amino acids. CDR3 in DNA: TGCGCCAGCAGCCAAGATCATTTCGGGACAGGGACCACAGATACGCAGTATTTT. Amino acid sequence: CASSQDHFGTGTTDTQYF.

The rearrangement joins TRBV11-3 to TRBJ2-2; 7 bases agree with TRBD1. Germline V gene sequence: CDR1 SGHNT, CDR2 YENEEA. Trimming cost V 6 bases and J 3 bases; bases outside gene matches: 10. CDR3 length: 16 amino acids. CDR3 nucleotides: TGTGCCAGCAGATACAGGGGCACGAGACACACCGGGGAGCTGTTTTTT. It yields the protein CASRYRGTRHTGELFF. Based on the CDR3 plus reference TRBV11-3 and TRBJ2-2, the full variable domain is EAGVVQSPRYKIIEKKQPVAFWCNPISGHNTLYWYLQNLGQGPELLIRYENEEAVDDSQLPKDRFSAERLKGVDSTLKIQPAELGDSAVYLCASRYRGTRHTGELFFGEGSRLTVL.

This chain joins TRBV29-1 and TRBJ1-1, with 8 bases matching TRBD1. With 7 bases clipped from V and 5 bases from J, the junction kept 6 bases outside the gene matches. CDR3 length equals 12 residues. Germline CDR1 is SQVTM and CDR2 is ANQGSEA. Written as DNA, the CDR3 is TGCAGCGGGTACAGGGGGGAGACTGAAGCTTTCTTT. Translating it yields CSGYRGETEAFF.

This CDR3 reads CASSFSGGELNEQFF. As DNA, the CDR3 is TGCGCCAGCAGCTTTAGCGGGGGGGAACTCAATGAGCAGTTCTTC. The chain has TRBV5-1 and TRBJ2-1; the match to TRBD2 covers 11 bases. The ends lost 2 bases at V and 6 bases at J; junction bases unmatched: 4. The V gene's germline CDR1 is SGHRS and CDR2 YFSETQ. This CDR3 region has 15 residues.

The chain is built from TRBV11-2 and TRBJ2-7; possibly TRBD1 for D (5 bases). V was trimmed by 5 bases and J by 3 bases, leaving 11 bases between them. Germline assignment: CDR1 SGHAT and CDR2 FQNNGV. CDR3 length equals 13 residues. In DNA form, the CDR3 reads TGTGCCAGCAGCCCTGGGGCGCGCTACGAGCAGTACTTC. The encoded protein is CASSPGARYEQYF. The whole variable domain, remainder taken from reference TRBV11-2 and TRBJ2-7, is EAGVAQSPRYKIIEKRQSVAFWCNPISGHATLYWYQQILGQGPKLLIQFQNNGVVDDSQLPKDRFSAERLKGVDSTLKIQPAKLEDSAVYLCASSPGARYEQYFGPGTRLTVT.

The rearrangement links TRBV7-2 to TRBJ1-2, with TRBD1 as a possible D gene (6 bases). The germline V gene has CDR1 SGHTA and CDR2 FQGNSA. This CDR3 comprises 14 residues. Trimming stripped 4 bases from V and 4 bases from J, with 13 bases between. CDR3: CASSSYQQGYGYTF. DNA for the CDR3: TGTGCCAGCAGCTCATATCAACAGGGCTATGGCTACACCTTC.